Listed below are T cell receptor beta chains from one sample, sequenced in a study of vaccination and CD4 T cells after COVID-19. TCRdb independently ran MiXCR on the PCR reads; one entry per CDR3 protein. The sample records approximately 15,000 distinct CDR3 sequences, under 40% being singletons. These receptors are not linked to any known antigen. Sequenced input: cultured CD4+ T cells from blood. The receptors here all came from a human donor with COVID-19. Both conserved end residues are part of each CDR3.

v_call cdr3_aa
TRBV12-5 CASGLLRLECEQYF
TRBV6-5 CASSYVRGRHETQYF
TRBV12-3/TRBV12-4 CASSPPTGGLNYGYTF
TRBV19 CASNRYPSYNEQFF
TRBV20-1 CSGRDAKNIQYF
TRBV19 CASSIQQNTEAFF
TRBV12-3/TRBV12-4 CASSSPPEKETQYF
TRBV7-3 CASSLSPANTGELFF
TRBV12-3/TRBV12-4 CASSFPNSPLHF
TRBV15 CATSRQSLEQFF
TRBV27 CASRWAGATDTQYF
TRBV20-1 CSASPWDRGTYEQYF
TRBV11-3 CASSLASNTGELFF
TRBV2 CARSGQGDSPLHF
TRBV11-2 CASSGGQGKIGYTF
TRBV4-2 CASSQRGPTEAFF
TRBV5-4 CASSPRDSETQYF
TRBV6-5 CASSYLAEEIGGYTF
TRBV6-5 CASSYRERTYEQYF
TRBV5-8 CASSLGAGDYQPQHF
TRBV6-5 CASSSSGTGDSPLHF
TRBV5-6 CASTYSGGRETQYF
TRBV29-1 CSVGHANTGELFF
TRBV28 CASSGTGGNNQPQHF
TRBV6-1 CASNSMGQAGTGELFF
TRBV2 CASRGALLSYNEQFF
TRBV20-1 CSARAAASSTDTQYF
TRBV6-5 CASSYDSPASNQPQHF
TRBV10-1 CASSEGSYEQYF
TRBV7-2 CASSSPLGTEAFF
TRBV5-1 CASREGTDYGYTF
TRBV14 CASRKDRDTSPLHF
TRBV7-2 CASSLKTDTQYF
TRBV19 CASSRQGFYEQYF
TRBV20-1 CSARDRGQGLGQPQHF
TRBV6-1 CASSHQGGGDEKLFF
TRBV7-6 CASSLSHSGQGAGYTF
TRBV18 CASSALPNSNQPQHF
TRBV15 CATRFGGGTPQHF
TRBV20-1 CSARTSYEQYF
TRBV11-2 CASSLAIYSYEQYF
TRBV19 CASSIEETQYF
TRBV6-1 CASRTPTGGHSPLHF
TRBV6-1 CASSENRETQYF
TRBV20-1 CSATQTGAGEQYF
TRBV5-4 CASSADRGREKLFF
TRBV7-9 CASSLAPTYGYTF
TRBV6-1 CVSKRGPDIQYF
TRBV12-3/TRBV12-4 CASEGVGTEAFF
TRBV7-2 CASSLGTETEAFF
TRBV11-3 CASSRGQGAILTEAFF
TRBV29-1 CSVLRQTGYEQYF
TRBV2 CASKKGTEPQHF
TRBV6-1 CASSDRDRGGWTGELFF
TRBV5-1 CASSSTGTGGTTPLHF
TRBV27 CASSLSWRGERNIQYF
TRBV6-4 CASSDGGGATDTQYF
TRBV12-5 CASGLGDRAFF
TRBV19 CASSIRTSGEQYF